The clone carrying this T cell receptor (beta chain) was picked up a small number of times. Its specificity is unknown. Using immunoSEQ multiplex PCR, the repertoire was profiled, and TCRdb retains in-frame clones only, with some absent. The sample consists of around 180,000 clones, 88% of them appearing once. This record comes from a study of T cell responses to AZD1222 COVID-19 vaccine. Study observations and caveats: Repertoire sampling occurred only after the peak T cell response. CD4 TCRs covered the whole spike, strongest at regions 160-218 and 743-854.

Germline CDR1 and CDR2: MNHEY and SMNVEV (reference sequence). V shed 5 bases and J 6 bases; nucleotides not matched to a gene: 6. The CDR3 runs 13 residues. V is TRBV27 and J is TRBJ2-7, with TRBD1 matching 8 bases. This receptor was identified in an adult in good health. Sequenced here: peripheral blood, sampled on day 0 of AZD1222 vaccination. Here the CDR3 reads CASSPRTGSEQYF. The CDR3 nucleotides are TGTGCCAGCAGTCCCCGGACAGGGAGCGAGCAGTACTTC.